One and the same sample provided the 25 T cell receptor beta chains below, sequenced in a study of blood T cells in healthy people across ages. Using a J-beta primer mix together with a sample-barcoded 5' primer, a second PCR was run for about 6 to 11 cycles. TCRdb called the 5' RACE reads again in MiXCR, with one record for every CDR3 protein. This sample yields under 1,000,000 distinct CDR3 sequences, of which around 34% are seen a single time; approximately 12% belongs to the top ten. What was sequenced was blood. The source is a man aged 18 to 30 in good health.

The chain joins TRBV28 to TRBJ2-1; the D gene is possibly TRBD1 (5 bases). Germline CDR1 MDHEN, CDR2 SYDVKM. V was clipped by 6 bases and J by 4 bases, with 7 bases between them. The CDR3 runs to 12 residues. The CDR3 protein is CASRRTYNEQFF. The CDR3 bases are TGTGCCAGCAGGAGGACATACAATGAGCAGTTCTTC.

This clonotype was counted at least ten times. This rearrangement joins TRBV20-1 to TRBJ2-7; possible D gene TRBD1, 5 bases. Germline lookup yields CDR1 DFQATT and CDR2 SNEGSKA (reference sequence). V was clipped by 6 bases and J by 2 bases, with 11 bases between them. This CDR3 region has 12 residues. CDR3 in DNA: TGCAGTGCCTATTCGACAGCCTACGAGCAGTACTTC. Its protein is CSAYSTAYEQYF.

This clonotype has only a few counts. This chain uses TRBV12-3 or TRBV12-4 with TRBJ2-7; D may correspond to TRBD1 or TRBD2 (5 bases each). V was cut by 5 bases and J by 6 bases, with 14 bases left in between. The CDR3 contains 13 residues. CDR3 in DNA: TGTGCCAGCAGTACTAGGACATTCCTCGAGCAGTACTTC. Residues: CASSTRTFLEQYF.

The chain combines TRBV6-2 or TRBV6-3 with TRBJ2-7; 9 nucleotides align to TRBD2. The CDR3 loop spans 16 amino acids. Germline-derived CDR1 and CDR2 are MNHEY and SVGEGT. V shed 7 bases and J 1 base; nucleotides not matched to a gene: 11. CDR3 loop: CASTERSGGPSYEQYF. In DNA form, the CDR3 reads TGTGCCAGCACTGAGAGGAGCGGGGGGCCATCCTACGAGCAGTACTTC.

To note about this clonotype: The junction departs from the called germline gene at one end, perhaps through a read error. The gene calls are TRBV12-3 or TRBV12-4 and TRBJ2-4; the D call may be TRBD1 or TRBD2 (7 bases each). Near its end, the DNA agrees better with TRBJ2-5, so the J call may be wrong. CDR3 length: 13 amino acids. In DNA form, the CDR3 reads TGTACCAGCAGGGGGGGGTTTCAAGAGACCCAGTACTTC. This encodes CTSRGGFQETQYF.

The chain employs TRBV20-1 and TRBJ2-3; D is uncertain. The CDR3 spans 13 residues. Germline CDR1 reads DFQATT; CDR2 reads SNEGSKA (reference sequence). V lost 0 bases to trimming and J lost 5 bases, with 9 bases between them. The chain's CDR3 is CSARDSAGDTQYF. The CDR3 DNA sequence: TGCAGTGCTAGAGATTCTGCTGGAGATACGCAGTATTTT.

V is TRBV6-5 and J is TRBJ2-7; tentatively, D is TRBD1 (5 bases). From germline, CDR1 is MNHEY and CDR2 SVGAGI. This CDR3 is 14 amino acids long. V was trimmed by 6 bases and J by 4 bases, leaving 16 bases between them. CDR3 protein: CASSFLGQGYEQYF. The CDR3 DNA reads as TGTGCCAGCAGCTTCCTCGGGCAGGGTTACGAGCAGTACTTC.

V gene TRBV7-2 combines with J gene TRBJ2-7, with TRBD2 matching over 13 bases. Trimming took 5 bases from V and 7 from J; bases not matched to a gene: 5. The CDR3 extends over 14 amino acids. CDR1 is SGHTA and CDR2 is FQGNSA in the germline V gene. CDR3 protein: CASSLTGLAGEQYF. In nucleotides, the CDR3 is TGTGCCAGCAGCCTAACGGGACTAGCGGGGGAGCAGTACTTC.

The chain joins TRBV20-1 to TRBJ1-4; possibly TRBD1 for D (5 bases). Germline CDR1 is DFQATT and CDR2 is SNEGSKA (reference sequence). V gave up 1 base and J gave up 3 bases, with 15 bases separating them. The CDR3 extends over 16 amino acids. In DNA, the CDR3 is TGCAGTGCTAGAGGGGCCAGGGAGACGGCTAATGAAAAACTGTTTTTT. As protein: CSARGARETANEKLFF.

The chain combines TRBV7-9 with TRBJ1-4; TRBD1 matches at 7 bases. This CDR3 is built from 17 residues. Per the germline V gene, CDR1 is SEHNR and CDR2 is FQNEAQ (reference sequence). V lost 1 base and J lost 1; bases outside the gene matches: 6. In nucleotides, the CDR3 is TGTGCCAGCAGCTTAGGACAGGGCTATGAAACTAATGAAAAACTGTTTTTT. This codes for CASSLGQGYETNEKLFF. Full variable domain (rest looked up from reference TRBV7-9 and TRBJ1-4): DTGVSQNPRHKITKRGQNVTFRCDPISEHNRLYWYRQTLGQGPEFLTYFQNEAQLEKSRLLSDRFSAERPKGSFSTLEIQRTEQGDSAMYLCASSLGQGYETNEKLFFGSGTQLSVL.

This clonotype was seen at least ten times. The chain combines TRBV4-2 with TRBJ1-2; possible D gene TRBD1, 6 bases. CDR3 length: 15 amino acids. CDR1 and CDR2 from the germline V gene are LGHNA and YNFKEQ. The ends were cut back, 0 bases at V and 3 bases at J, with 11 bases in the middle. CDR3 sequence reads: CASSQDSGVDYGYTF. Here the CDR3 DNA reads TGTGCCAGCAGCCAAGACTCAGGGGTAGACTATGGCTACACCTTC.

This clonotype was found a few times. V usage is TRBV12-3 or TRBV12-4 and J usage is TRBJ2-1; unclear D gene. The CDR3 is made up of 15 amino acids. The V end was cut by 4 bases, the J end by 2 bases, with 12 bases between. The CDR3 DNA is TGTGCCAGCAGTTATGGGGTTGAGCCCTACAATGAGCAGTTCTTC. Its protein product is CASSYGVEPYNEQFF.

The chain couples TRBV13 to TRBJ2-5, with D uncertain. TRBJ2-1 explains the end of the DNA better; the J call may be wrong. CDR1 and CDR2 (germline): PRHDT, FYEKMQ (reference sequence). The CDR3 length is 12 residues. CDR3 sequence: CASTPIQETQFF. The DNA for the CDR3 is TGTGCCAGCACCCCGATCCAAGAGACCCAGTTCTTC.

The chain joins TRBV19 to TRBJ2-3, with D unresolved. Germline CDR1 reads LNHDA; CDR2 reads SQIVND (reference sequence). Trimming removed 9 bases at V and 1 base at J, with 14 bases between. This CDR3 has 14 residues. The DNA of the CDR3 is TGTGCCAGCAAACGAGCAGAGGGCACAGATACGCAGTATTTT. Encoded protein: CASKRAEGTDTQYF.

This clonotype was seen just once. The conserved phenylalanine or tryptophan is not found at the CDR3 terminus, so this likely reflects a read error. The chain combines TRBV6-2 or TRBV6-3 with TRBJ1-1, with D unclear. Germline CDR1 MNHEY, CDR2 SVGEGT. This CDR3 spans 13 amino acids. V gave up 0 bases and J gave up 3 bases, with 5 bases separating them. The CDR3 loop is CASSYSSDTEAFI. The CDR3 DNA reads TGTGCCAGCAGTTACTCGTCCGACACTGAAGCTTTCATT.

The chain combines TRBV28 with TRBJ1-1; possibly TRBD1 for D (5 bases). This CDR3 contains 14 residues. V lost 5 bases and J lost 5, with 15 bases in between. CDR1 is MDHEN, CDR2 SYDVKM, per germline. DNA for the CDR3: TGTGCCAGCAGTCCATGGGGGGGAGGGACTGAAGCTTTCTTT. This gives the protein CASSPWGGGTEAFF.

This clonotype was counted between two and nine times. The chain carries TRBV5-1 and TRBJ2-3; TRBD2 agrees at 8 bases. The CDR3 consists of 15 residues. The junction had 12 bases not matched to a gene; V was cut back by 9 bases and J by 3 bases. Per germline, CDR1 SGHRS and CDR2 YFSETQ. Written as DNA, the CDR3 is TGCGCCACTGCATCCCGGGCGGGGGGAACAGATACGCAGTATTTT. Translation gives CATASRAGGTDTQYF.

The chain links TRBV4-3 to TRBJ1-6, with no clear D. Germline V gene data show CDR1 as LGHNA and CDR2 as YSLEER. The CDR3 is 14 residues long. Trimming left V 4 bases short and J 7 bases short, with 11 bases between. The CDR3 sequence: CASSLRSANSPLHF. The CDR3 DNA sequence: TGCGCCAGCAGCCTACGATCCGCAAATTCACCCCTCCACTTT.

This clonotype was picked up many times. This rearrangement joins TRBV7-2 to TRBJ2-7; D not resolved. V was cut by 1 base and J by 6 bases, with 10 bases left in between. The CDR3 runs 13 residues. Germline V gene lookup returns CDR1 SGHTA and CDR2 FQGNSA. DNA for the CDR3: TGTGCCAGCAGCTTAGGATTGCGATCCGAGCAGTACTTC. Translated, it gives CASSLGLRSEQYF.

There are a few counts of this clonotype. The chain combines TRBV7-9 with TRBJ2-5; TRBD2 matches at 10 bases. Germline V lookup: CDR1 SEHNR, CDR2 FQNEAQ (reference sequence). Trimming removed 5 bases from V and 4 bases from J; junction bases left unmatched: 7. This CDR3 spans 15 amino acids. This CDR3 reads CASSPGLAVRETQYF. The CDR3 nucleotides read TGTGCCAGCAGCCCAGGACTAGCGGTTCGAGAGACCCAGTACTTC.

V gene TRBV14 combines with J gene TRBJ2-1; D may be TRBD2 (6 bases). The CDR3 spans 17 residues. With 6 bases removed from V and 0 bases from J, the gap between germline ends came to 18 bases. Germline CDR1 SGHDN, CDR2 FVKESK. CDR3: CASSPSTGTRSYNEQFF. Here the CDR3 DNA reads TGTGCCAGCAGTCCCTCCACCGGGACTCGCTCCTACAATGAGCAGTTCTTC.

V is TRBV5-1 and J is TRBJ1-6; tentatively, D is TRBD1 (5 bases). The V gene lost 5 bases and the J gene lost 0 bases, with 15 bases spanning the gap. CDR1 and CDR2 (germline): SGHRS, YFSETQ. The CDR3 is 17 residues long. The CDR3 loop is CASRDGGIRSYNSPLHF. In nucleotides, the CDR3 is TGCGCCAGCAGGGATGGGGGGATCCGCTCCTATAATTCACCCCTCCACTTT.

This clonotype was seen a handful of times. This chain connects TRBV20-1 to TRBJ2-4, with 10 bases matching TRBD2. The assigned J gene may be wrong: the sequence end matches TRBJ2-5 better. CDR3 length equals 17 residues. Germline V gene data show CDR1 as DFQATT and CDR2 as SNEGSKA (reference sequence). Here the CDR3 DNA reads TGCAGTGCTAGAGGCCCTAGCGGGGGCCAATACCTAGAGACCCAGTACTTC. Amino acids: CSARGPSGGQYLETQYF.

V gene TRBV7-2 combines with J gene TRBJ1-5; D may be TRBD1 (6 bases). The CDR3 spans 13 residues. CDR1 and CDR2 (germline): SGHTA, FQGNSA. Deletions cut 5 bases from V and 6 bases from J, with 11 bases between. CDR3 coding DNA: TGTGCCAGCAGCGGCCGGGACACTCAGCCCCAGCATTTT. The encoded protein is CASSGRDTQPQHF.

There are a few counts of this clonotype. This chain uses TRBV12-3 or TRBV12-4 with TRBJ2-3, with 13 bases that match TRBD2. The trim removed 5 bases at V and 3 bases at J, leaving 5 bases unmatched. This CDR3 is built from 16 residues. The CDR3 loop is CASSLGLAGMTDTQYF. CDR3 sequence (DNA): TGTGCCAGCAGTCTGGGACTAGCGGGGATGACAGATACGCAGTATTTT.